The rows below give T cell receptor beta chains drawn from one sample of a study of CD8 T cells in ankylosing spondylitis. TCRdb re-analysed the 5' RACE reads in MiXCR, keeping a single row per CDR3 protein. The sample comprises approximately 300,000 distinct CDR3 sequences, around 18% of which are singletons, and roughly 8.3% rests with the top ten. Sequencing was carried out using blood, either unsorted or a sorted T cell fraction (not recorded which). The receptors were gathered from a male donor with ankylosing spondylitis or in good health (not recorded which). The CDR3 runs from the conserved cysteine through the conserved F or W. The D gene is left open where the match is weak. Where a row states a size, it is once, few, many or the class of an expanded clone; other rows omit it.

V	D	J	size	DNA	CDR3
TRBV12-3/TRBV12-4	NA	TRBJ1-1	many	TGTGCCAGCAGTCAACTTGTGTCTTTCTCCACTGAAGCTTTCTTT	CASSQLVSFSTEAFF
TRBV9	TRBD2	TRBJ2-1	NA	TGTGCCAGCAGCCCCATAGCGGGGGGAGGCTACAATGAGCAGTTCTTC	CASSPIAGGGYNEQFF
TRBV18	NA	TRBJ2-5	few	TGTGCCAGCTCACCCTACGACAGTACCCAAGAGACCCAGTACTTC	CASSPYDSTQETQYF
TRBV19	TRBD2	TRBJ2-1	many	TGTGCCAGTAGTATAGGGCCTAGCGGGAGCAATCACAATGAGCAGTTCTTC	CASSIGPSGSNHNEQFF
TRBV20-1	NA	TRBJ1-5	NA	TGCAGTGCAGGACACCAAAATCAGCCCCAGCATTTT	CSAGHQNQPQHF
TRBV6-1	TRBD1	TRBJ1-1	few	TGTGCCAGCACTAAGACAGGGGGTCTCGTGAACACTGAAGCTTTCTTT	CASTKTGGLVNTEAFF
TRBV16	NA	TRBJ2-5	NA	TGTGCCAGCAGCCAAAATGCGGGGACAGAAAAGACCCAGTACTTC	CASSQNAGTEKTQYF
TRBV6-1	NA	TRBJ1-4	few	TGTGCCAGCAAGTCGGGGGAGATCACTAATGAAAAACTGTTTTTT	CASKSGEITNEKLFF
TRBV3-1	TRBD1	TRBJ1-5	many	TGTGCCAGCAGCTGGACAGGGTCTGGTCAGCCCCAGCATTTT	CASSWTGSGQPQHF
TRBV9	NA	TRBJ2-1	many	TGTGCCAGCAGCTACGGGGGCAATGAGCAGTTCTTC	CASSYGGNEQFF
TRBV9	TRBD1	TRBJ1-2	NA	TGTGCCAGCAGCGCCGACAGGGTAACTGGTGGCTACACCTTC	CASSADRVTGGYTF
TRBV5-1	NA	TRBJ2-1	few	TGCGCCAGCAGCTTCAGGGTCGGTGAGCAGTTCTTC	CASSFRVGEQFF
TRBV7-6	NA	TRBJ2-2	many	TGTGCCAGCAGTACAGCGGTCGGGGAGCTGTTTTTT	CASSTAVGELFF
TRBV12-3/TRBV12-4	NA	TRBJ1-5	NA	TGTGCCAGCAGCTCAACAGGAGGAGGGGGGCCCCAGCATTTT	CASSSTGGGGPQHF
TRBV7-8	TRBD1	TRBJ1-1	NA	TGTGCCAGCAGGACGGGACAGAATCGTGAAGCTTTCTTT	CASRTGQNREAFF
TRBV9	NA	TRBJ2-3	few	TGTGCCAGCCGCGCAGCAAGCACAGATACGCAGTATTTT	CASRAASTDTQYF
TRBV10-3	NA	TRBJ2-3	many	TGTGCCATCAGTGAGTCTACAGGGAAGAACACAGATACGCAGTATTTT	CAISESTGKNTDTQYF
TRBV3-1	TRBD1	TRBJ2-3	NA	TGTGCCAGCTGCCCCCCCGGACAGGGGCTGAGCACAGATACGCAGTATTTT	CASCPPGQGLSTDTQYF
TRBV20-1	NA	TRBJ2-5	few	TGCAGTGCTAGAACTCTCTCGCGTGAGACCCAGTACTTC	CSARTLSRETQYF
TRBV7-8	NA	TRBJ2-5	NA	TGTGCCAGCAGCTTAGGGGACTCCCTTCGCCAGACCCAGTACTTC	CASSLGDSLRQTQYF
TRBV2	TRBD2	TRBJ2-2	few	TGTGCCAGCAAAGGACTAGCGGTCGGGGAGCTGTTTTTT	CASKGLAVGELFF
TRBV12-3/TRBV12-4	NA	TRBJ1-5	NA	TGTGCCAGCAGCCCCCGCCATCAGCCCCAGCATTTT	CASSPRHQPQHF
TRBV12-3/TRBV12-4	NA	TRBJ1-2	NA	TGTGCCAGCAGTTTTGGCCAAGGGGGCTACACCTTC	CASSFGQGGYTF